These 2 T cell receptor beta chains share one sample of origin, sequenced in a study of molecular identifiers for immune sequencing clone quantification. TCRdb ran MiXCR on the PCR reads and lists one entry per CDR3 protein. The data show 300,000 to 400,000 distinct CDR3 sequences, about a fifth seen once. The sequenced material came from naive CD8+ T cells from blood, with Jurkat cell RNA spiked in. Subset noted: FACS-sorted CD8+CD4-CCR7+CD45RA+ naive T cells. The receptors originated from a human donor in good health. Some libraries in this study had Jurkat cell RNA spiked in.

As for this clonotype: With a much larger clone just one base away, this may be a read error. The final CDR3 position lacks the conserved phenylalanine or tryptophan, pointing to a likely read error. J is TRBJ1-5 and V is TRBV2, with 7 nucleotides matching TRBD1. Germline values: CDR1 SNHLY, CDR2 FYNNEI. The CDR3 is 14 amino acids. Trimming removed 7 bases from V and 2 bases from J; junction bases left unmatched: 5. The CDR3 DNA reads TGTGCCAGCACCCCCCAGGGGGGCAATCAGCCCCAGCATCTT. Protein product: CASTPQGGNQPQHL.

This clonotype was counted many times. The CDR3 nucleotides read TGTGCCAGCAGCACCACAGGGTCCTATGGCTACACCTTC. The encoded protein is CASSTTGSYGYTF. This chain uses TRBV14 with TRBJ1-2; D might be TRBD1 (6 bases). The germline V gene has CDR1 SGHDN and CDR2 FVKESK. The CDR3 has 13 residues. Trimming shortened V by 5 bases and J by 4 bases, and 11 bases separated the two germline ends.